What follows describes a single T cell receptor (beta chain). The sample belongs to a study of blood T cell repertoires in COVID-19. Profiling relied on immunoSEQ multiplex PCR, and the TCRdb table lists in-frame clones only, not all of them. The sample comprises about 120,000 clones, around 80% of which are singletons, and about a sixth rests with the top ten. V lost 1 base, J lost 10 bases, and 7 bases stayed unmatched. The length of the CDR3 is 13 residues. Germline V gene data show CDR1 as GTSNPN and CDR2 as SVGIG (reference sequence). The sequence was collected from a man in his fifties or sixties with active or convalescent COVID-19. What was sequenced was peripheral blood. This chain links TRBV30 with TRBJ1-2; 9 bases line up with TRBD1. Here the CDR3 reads CAWSDAGQGFYTF. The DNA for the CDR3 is TGTGCCTGGAGTGACGCGGGACAGGGTTTCTACACCTTC.